A single sample gave rise to the 22 T cell receptor beta chains below, sequenced in a study of T cell responses to AZD1222 COVID-19 vaccine. The protocol was immunoSEQ multiplex PCR, while the TCRdb copy is restricted to in-frame clones and leaves out a portion. This table holds about 70,000 clones, about four fifths found once. The sample in question was peripheral blood, obtained 28 days after the second AZD1222 dose. These receptors were obtained from an adult who received the AZD1222 COVID-19 vaccine.

This sequence joins TRBV11-3 and TRBJ2-7, with 9 bases matching TRBD1. J was trimmed by 4 bases and V by 0 bases; bases with no gene match: 22. The CDR3 is 21 residues long. Germline CDR1 and CDR2: SGHNT and YENEEA. CDR3 amino acids: CASSLEAVRTGVYHGPYEQYF. The CDR3 DNA reads TGTGCCAGCAGCTTAGAGGCAGTGAGGACAGGGGTGTACCACGGGCCTTACGAGCAGTACTTC.

The gene calls are TRBV19 and TRBJ1-2; no firm D call. This CDR3 contains 12 residues. Germline V CDR1 and CDR2: LNHDA, SQIVND (reference sequence). Trimming removed 8 bases from V and 2 bases from J, with 9 bases in between. This CDR3 reads CASSGPNYGYTF. In nucleotides, the CDR3 is TGTGCCAGTTCTGGACCGAACTATGGCTACACCTTC.

The rearrangement joins TRBV3-1 (or the pseudogene TRBV3-2) to TRBJ1-4; tentative D call: TRBD1 (5 bases). Deletions cut 4 bases from V and 3 bases from J, with 15 bases between. The CDR3 consists of 16 residues. Germline-derived CDR1 and CDR2 are LGHDT and YNNKEL (reference sequence). CDR3 nucleotides: TGTGCCAGCAGCCCAACCCGGGCAGGGCCTAATGAAAAACTGTTTTTT. Translating gives CASSPTRAGPNEKLFF.

The CDR3 DNA is TGTGCCAGCACGCTCGCATTAGCTTGGGACAAAGACACAGATACGCAGTATTTT. It yields the protein CASTLALAWDKDTDTQYF. The rearrangement uses TRBV7-8 and TRBJ2-3, with D perhaps TRBD1 (6 bases). Germline V gene lookup returns CDR1 SGHVS and CDR2 FQNEAQ. This CDR3 has 18 residues. V shed 7 bases and J shed 2 bases, with 25 bases lying between them.

The genes are TRBV6-5 and TRBJ1-1, with 7 bases matching TRBD1. The V gene's germline CDR1 is MNHEY and CDR2 SVGAGI. The CDR3 sequence is 15 residues long. V gave up 10 bases and J gave up 3 bases; unmatched junction bases: 14. The CDR3 DNA sequence: TGTGCCACCGGGGGTATAAGGGGGCGGGACACTGAAGCTTTCTTT. It codes for CATGGIRGRDTEAFF.

V usage is TRBV4-3 and J usage is TRBJ2-2; maybe TRBD1 (6 bases). This CDR3 is built from 17 residues. Trimming removed 1 base from V and 5 bases from J, with 17 bases in between. Germline lookup yields CDR1 LGHNA and CDR2 YSLEER. DNA for the CDR3: TGCGCCAGCAGCCAAGGGGCCAGGGGCCCAGGTACCGGGGAGCTGTTTTTT. Its translation is CASSQGARGPGTGELFF.

V and J are TRBV13 and TRBJ1-2; D unclear. The germline V gene has CDR1 PRHDT and CDR2 FYEKMQ (reference sequence). The V end lost 1 base, the J end lost 6 bases, and 9 bases lay between the germline ends. The CDR3 runs 13 residues. CDR3 protein: CASSLAGLDGYTF. The CDR3 DNA reads TGTGCCAGCAGCTTAGCTGGGTTGGATGGCTACACCTTC.

CDR3 in DNA: TGCGCCAGCAGCCCAACAACTCCTCAGGGGAACACTGAAGCTTTCTTT. Its translation: CASSPTTPQGNTEAFF. This chain uses TRBV5-1 with TRBJ1-1; tentatively, D is TRBD1 (5 bases). Trimming took 4 bases from V and 1 from J, leaving 17 bases between them. The germline gives CDR1 SGHRS, CDR2 YFSETQ. CDR3 length: 16 amino acids.

This clone was detected once. V and J are TRBV6-6 and TRBJ1-1, with 10 bases matching TRBD1. The junction had 10 bases not matched to a gene; V was cut back by 2 bases and J by 13 bases. The CDR3 spans 14 residues. Germline V gene sequence: CDR1 MNHNY, CDR2 SVGAGI (reference sequence). The CDR3 DNA reads as TGTGCCAGCAGTTACGCCGGGACAGGGGTCCAGGTTTTCTTT. It yields the protein CASSYAGTGVQVFF.

The V gene is TRBV7-8, the J gene TRBJ1-1; the D is unclear. Trimming took off 6 bases at V and 0 bases at J, with 11 bases between the two ends. CDR3 size: 14 residues. The germline V gene encodes CDR1 SGHVS and CDR2 FQNEAQ. CDR3 DNA: TGTGCCAGCAGATTTGACCGTTTGAACACTGAAGCTTTCTTT. It is translated as CASRFDRLNTEAFF.

The gene calls are TRBV27 and TRBJ2-1; no clear D. In germline, CDR1 is MNHEY, CDR2 SMNVEV (reference sequence). The CDR3 has 13 residues. Between the trimmed V and J ends, which lost 6 bases and 4 bases, there was a span of 10 bases. The CDR3 coding sequence is TGTGCCAGCAGCCTCGACCGGTACAATGAGCAGTTCTTC. Encoded protein: CASSLDRYNEQFF.

The chain couples TRBV6-5 to TRBJ2-3, with unresolved D. The V gene's germline CDR1 is MNHEY and CDR2 SVGAGI. V was trimmed by 6 bases and J by 5 bases, leaving 9 bases between them. This CDR3 region has 12 residues. CDR3 sequence: CASRGWGDTQYF. CDR3 sequence (DNA): TGTGCCAGCAGGGGGTGGGGAGATACGCAGTATTTT.

The chain combines TRBV6-5 with TRBJ1-2, with D tentatively TRBD1 (6 bases). This CDR3 contains 13 residues. Per germline, CDR1 MNHEY and CDR2 SVGAGI. The V end lost 7 bases, the J end lost 6 bases, and 15 bases lay between the germline ends. The CDR3 DNA sequence: TGTGCCAGCATACGGGGGCCAAGGGATGGCTACACCTTC. It translates to CASIRGPRDGYTF.

The rearrangement links TRBV2 to TRBJ2-1, with TRBD2 matching 9 bases. The germline gives CDR1 SNHLY, CDR2 FYNNEI. Trimming at V came to 4 bases and at J to 4 bases, leaving 11 bases not matched to a gene. This CDR3 contains 17 residues. CDR3: CASSGSDWTSAYNEQFF. DNA of the CDR3: TGTGCCAGCAGTGGATCTGACTGGACTAGCGCTTACAATGAGCAGTTCTTC.

The chain joins TRBV30 to TRBJ1-6, with 7 bases lining up with TRBD1. The germline gives CDR1 GTSNPN, CDR2 SVGIG (reference sequence). This CDR3 contains 14 residues. V shed 4 bases and J 8 bases; nucleotides not matched to a gene: 8. The CDR3 here is CAWTRDRAYSPLHF. Written as DNA, the CDR3 is TGTGCCTGGACCCGAGACAGGGCGTATTCACCCCTCCACTTT.

The rearrangement links TRBV5-1 to TRBJ2-1; D may correspond to TRBD1 or TRBD2 (5 bases each). CDR1 is SGHRS, CDR2 YFSETQ, per germline. The CDR3 runs to 15 residues. V was cut by 6 bases and J by 4 bases, with 17 bases left in between. Here the CDR3 DNA reads TGCGCCAGCACCCCGGATGGGACCTCGTACAATGAGCAGTTCTTC. Encoded protein: CASTPDGTSYNEQFF.

The chain couples TRBV4-2 to TRBJ1-5; TRBD1 is a possible D gene (6 bases). The V and J ends lost 1 base and 6 bases respectively, with 16 bases between them. This CDR3 has 16 amino acids. Looked up from germline, CDR1 is LGHNA and CDR2 is YNFKEQ. The DNA for the CDR3 is TGTGCCAGCAGCCAAGTGGCTCAGGGGTTAAGTCAGCCCCAGCATTTT. Its protein product is CASSQVAQGLSQPQHF.

The genes are TRBV5-1 and TRBJ1-5; tentatively, D is TRBD1 (5 bases). CDR1 is SGHRS and CDR2 is YFSETQ in the germline V gene. The CDR3 is 14 residues long. Trimming took 2 bases from V and 5 from J, leaving 11 bases between them. CDR3 in amino acids: CASSFLGGDQPQHF. The CDR3 nucleotides are TGCGCCAGCAGCTTTTTGGGGGGTGATCAGCCCCAGCATTTT.

V gene TRBV25-1 combines with J gene TRBJ2-7; 11 nucleotides align to TRBD2. The CDR3 length is 15 residues. CDR1 MGHDK and CDR2 SYGVNS come from the germline V gene. V dropped 6 bases and J dropped 2; count of bases not matched to a gene: 6. The CDR3 DNA reads TGTGCCAGCAGAACGGGACTAGCGGCACCCTACGAGCAGTACTTC. It is translated as CASRTGLAAPYEQYF.

This clone has a single count. The chain employs TRBV28 and TRBJ1-2, with 9 bases aligning to TRBD1. V gave up 6 bases and J gave up 5 bases; unmatched junction bases: 7. Germline-derived CDR1 and CDR2 are MDHEN and SYDVKM. The CDR3 spans 14 residues. The CDR3 sequence: CASRLGQGAYGYTF. The CDR3 nucleotides read TGTGCCAGCAGGTTGGGACAGGGAGCTTATGGCTACACCTTC.

The gene calls are TRBV6-5 and TRBJ1-2; D is ambiguous. Per germline, CDR1 MNHEY and CDR2 SVGAGI. The CDR3 contains 11 residues. V lost 6 bases to trimming and J lost 7 bases, with 9 bases between them. DNA for the CDR3: TGTGCCAGCAGAACGATGGGTGGCTACACCTTC. Translating it yields CASRTMGGYTF.

V usage is TRBV6-5 and J usage is TRBJ2-7, with 9 nucleotides matching TRBD1. This CDR3 has 12 residues. V dropped 9 bases and J dropped 7; count of bases not matched to a gene: 7. Germline assignment: CDR1 MNHEY and CDR2 SVGAGI. The chain's CDR3 is CASPGQGGEQYF. CDR3 DNA: TGTGCCAGTCCGGGACAGGGAGGGGAGCAGTACTTC.